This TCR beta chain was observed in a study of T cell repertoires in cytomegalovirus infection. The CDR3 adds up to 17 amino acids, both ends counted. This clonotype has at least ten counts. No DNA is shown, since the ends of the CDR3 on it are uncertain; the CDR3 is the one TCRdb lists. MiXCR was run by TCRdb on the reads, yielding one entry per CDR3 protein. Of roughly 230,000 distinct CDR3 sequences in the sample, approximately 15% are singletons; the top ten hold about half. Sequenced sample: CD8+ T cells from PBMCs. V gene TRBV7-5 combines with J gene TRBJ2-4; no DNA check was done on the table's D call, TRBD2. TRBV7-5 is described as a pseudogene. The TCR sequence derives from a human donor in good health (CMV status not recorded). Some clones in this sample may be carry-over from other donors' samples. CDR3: CISVPEASGGLSNIQYF.